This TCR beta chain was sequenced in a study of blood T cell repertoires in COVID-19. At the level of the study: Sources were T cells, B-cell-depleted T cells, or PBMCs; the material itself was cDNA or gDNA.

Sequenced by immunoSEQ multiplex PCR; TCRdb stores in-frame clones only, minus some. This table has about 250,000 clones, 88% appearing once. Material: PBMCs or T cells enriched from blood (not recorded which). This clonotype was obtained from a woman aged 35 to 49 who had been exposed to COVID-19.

The CDR3 spells CAGTRGGPLHF. The DNA for the CDR3 is TGTGCCGGTACGAGGGGGGGGCCCCTCCACTTT. V usage is TRBV2 and J usage is TRBJ1-6; D might be TRBD1 (6 bases). Germline V gene data show CDR1 as SNHLY and CDR2 as FYNNEI. The CDR3 contains 11 residues. Trimming shortened V by 11 bases and J by 13 bases, and 15 bases separated the two germline ends.